The entry below describes one T cell receptor beta chain. What it binds is not known. The donors were all Caucasian adults (living in Nashville, Tennessee). The data belong to a study of shared clonotypes between healthy human individuals. Study-wide context: Aged 18 to 49, the donors were a couple of women and three men. Study-wide results and caveats: Having only a few donors restricted how much genetic and exposure-history diversity was captured.

Per sorted-subset replicate PCR, input was roughly 220 ng DNA, representing about 32,000 T cell genomes. TCRdb's copy holds only in-frame clones and misses some; the assay was immunoSEQ multiplex PCR. The table shows some 2 million clones, with around 95% occurring only once. The clonotype was recovered from a man aged 18 to 29 in good health. Sequences were obtained from naive CD4+ T cells sorted from blood. As to subset: CD45RA+ positively selected.

CDR3 region: CASSAYRDRGSYNEQFF. DNA for the CDR3: TGTGCCAGCAGCGCCTACAGGGACCGGGGCTCCTACAATGAGCAGTTCTTC. The chain has TRBV5-8 and TRBJ2-1, with D maybe TRBD1 (6 bases). The ends were cut back, 4 bases at V and 0 bases at J, with 17 bases in the middle. The germline V gene has CDR1 SGHTS and CDR2 YDEGEE. This CDR3 region has 17 residues. The full variable domain, in which reference TRBV5-8 and TRBJ2-1 provide the parts outside the CDR3, is EAGVTQSPTHLIKTRGQQATLRCSPISGHTSVYWYQQALGLGLQFLLWYDEGEERNRGNFPPRFSGRQFPNYSSELNVNALELEDSALYLCASSAYRDRGSYNEQFFGPGTRLTVL.